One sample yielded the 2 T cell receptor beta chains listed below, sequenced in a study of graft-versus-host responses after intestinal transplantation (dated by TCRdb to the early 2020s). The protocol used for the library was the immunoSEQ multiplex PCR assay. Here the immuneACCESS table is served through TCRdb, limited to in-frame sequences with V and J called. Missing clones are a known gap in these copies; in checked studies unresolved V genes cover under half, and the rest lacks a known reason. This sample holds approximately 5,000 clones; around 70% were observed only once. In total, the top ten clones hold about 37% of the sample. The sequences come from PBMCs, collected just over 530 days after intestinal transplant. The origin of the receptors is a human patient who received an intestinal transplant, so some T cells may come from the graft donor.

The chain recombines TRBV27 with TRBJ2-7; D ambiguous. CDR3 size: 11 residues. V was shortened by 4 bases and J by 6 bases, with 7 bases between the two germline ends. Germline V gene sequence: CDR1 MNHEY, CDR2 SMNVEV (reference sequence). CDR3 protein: CASSSYREQYF. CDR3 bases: TGTGCCAGCAGTTCTTATCGCGAGCAGTACTTC.

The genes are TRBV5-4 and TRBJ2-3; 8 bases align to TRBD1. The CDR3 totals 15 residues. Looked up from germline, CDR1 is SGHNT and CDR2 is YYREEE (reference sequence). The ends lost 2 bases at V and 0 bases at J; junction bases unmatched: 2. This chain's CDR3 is CASSFQGASTDTQYF. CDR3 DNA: TGTGCCAGCAGCTTCCAGGGGGCGAGCACAGATACGCAGTATTTT.